The sequence of this T cell receptor (beta chain) was determined in a study of pediatric ulcerative colitis. The CDR3 is made up of 12 amino acids. Trimming left V 2 bases short and J 1 base short, with 3 bases between. In germline, CDR1 is SGHDT, CDR2 YYEEEE. This was a survey-level run. Sequencing used immunoSEQ multiplex PCR; TCRdb keeps in-frame clones, though not all of them. The sample lists 30,000 to 45,000 clones, less than 85% occurring once. The clonotype originates from a girl between 5 and 17 years old with moderate ulcerative colitis. The sample taken for sequencing was blood. The rearrangement joins TRBV5-6 to TRBJ1-1; D is ambiguous. Written as DNA, the CDR3 is TGTGCCAGCAGCTTCGGGAACACTGAAGCTTTCTTT. Protein sequence: CASSFGNTEAFF.